The 9 T cell receptor beta chains below all came from one sample that was sequenced in a study of vaccination effects on CD4 cells after COVID-19. Sequencing used immunoSEQ multiplex PCR; TCRdb keeps in-frame clones, though not all of them. The repertoire holds around 41,000 clones, with around 81% as singletons. Their antigen targets remain unknown. Viral peptide pool expansion of antigen-specific CD4+ T cells preceded sequencing in the ViraFEST assay. Following culture for nine to ten days, CD4+ T cells were isolated. Vaccinated participants had no history of SARS-CoV-2 infection and tested negative for nucleocapsid antibodies. Sequenced here: CD4+ T cells from PBMCs cultured with SARS-CoV-2 spike peptides, sampled before COVID-19 vaccination. The receptors come from a human donor who received a COVID-19 vaccine.

The chain joins TRBV5-1 to TRBJ2-3, with 7 bases aligning to TRBD1. Trimming removed 5 bases from V and 3 bases from J; junction bases left unmatched: 15. This CDR3 comprises 17 residues. Germline assignment: CDR1 SGHRS and CDR2 YFSETQ. CDR3 residues: CASSYNMNRGSTDTQYF. In nucleotides, the CDR3 is TGCGCCAGCAGTTATAACATGAACAGGGGAAGTACAGATACGCAGTATTTT. Combining the CDR3 with reference TRBV5-1 and TRBJ2-3 gives the whole variable domain KAGVTQTPRYLIKTRGQQVTLSCSPISGHRSVSWYQQTPGQGLQFLFEYFSETQRNKGNFPGRFSGRQFSNSRSEMNVSTLELGDSALYLCASSYNMNRGSTDTQYFGPGTRLTVL.

This sequence joins TRBV5-4 and TRBJ1-1; D is possibly TRBD1 (6 bases). The CDR3 spans 17 residues. V dropped 5 bases and J dropped 4 bases, with 24 bases sitting between them. Germline V CDR1 and CDR2: SGHNT, YYREEE (reference sequence). For the CDR3, the DNA is TGTGCCAGCAGAACGGGCGGTCGGGGAGGGGGGAGCACTGAAGCTTTCTTT. Encoded protein: CASRTGGRGGGSTEAFF. Filled out from reference TRBV5-4 and TRBJ1-1, the complete variable domain reads ETGVTQSPTHLIKTRGQQVTLRCSSQSGHNTVSWYQQALGQGPQFIFQYYREEENGRGNFPPRFSGLQFPNYSSELNVNALELDDSALYLCASRTGGRGGGSTEAFFGQGTRLTVV.

The chain carries TRBV5-8 and TRBJ1-1; 12 bases align to TRBD1. Germline V gene data show CDR1 as SGHTS and CDR2 as YDEGEE. The CDR3 runs to 14 residues. J gave up 5 bases and V 4 bases, and 3 bases lay outside the gene matches. CDR3 residues: CASSRDRGLTEAFF. The CDR3 DNA is TGTGCCAGCAGCCGGGACAGGGGGCTTACTGAAGCTTTCTTT. Together with reference TRBV5-8 and TRBJ1-1, the CDR3 gives the full variable domain: EAGVTQSPTHLIKTRGQQATLRCSPISGHTSVYWYQQALGLGLQFLLWYDEGEERNRGNFPPRFSGRQFPNYSSELNVNALELEDSALYLCASSRDRGLTEAFFGQGTRLTVV.

The chain is built from TRBV7-2 and TRBJ2-7; 8 bases map to TRBD1. V shed 4 bases, J shed 2 bases, and the junction held 10 bases outside the gene matches. CDR1 SGHTA and CDR2 FQGNSA come from the germline V gene. This CDR3 is built from 16 residues. DNA for the CDR3: TGTGCCAGCAGCTGGACAGGGACAGAGACGGCCTACGAGCAGTACGTC. Translating gives CASSWTGTETAYEQYV.

This clone was seen only once. The V call is TRBV9, the J call TRBJ1-2; the D is unclear. Trimming removed 6 bases from V and 7 bases from J, with 13 bases in between. The CDR3 totals 12 residues. CDR1 is SGDLS and CDR2 is YYNGEE in the germline V gene. The CDR3 loop is CASNIFGSGYTF. The CDR3 nucleotides are TGTGCCAGCAACATATTTGGTTCTGGCTACACCTTC.

This clone appeared once. The V gene is TRBV19, the J gene TRBJ1-1; a weak D match, TRBD1 (5 bases). Germline assignment: CDR1 LNHDA and CDR2 SQIVND (reference sequence). V was trimmed by 5 bases and J by 4 bases, leaving 14 bases between them. The CDR3 loop spans 14 amino acids. The CDR3 DNA follows: TGTGCCAGTAGTCCATTCGGGGGGAGCACTGAAGCTTTCTTT. Amino acids: CASSPFGGSTEAFF.

The chain recombines TRBV10-2 with TRBJ2-3; D may be TRBD2 (7 bases). V lost 4 bases and J lost 3, with 14 bases in between. In germline, CDR1 is WSHSY, CDR2 SAAADI. CDR3 length: 15 residues. CDR3 amino acids: CASSGGGPWTDTQYF. As DNA, the CDR3 is TGCGCCAGCAGTGGGGGGGGGCCGTGGACAGATACGCAGTATTTT.

The genes are TRBV19 and TRBJ1-6, with D perhaps matching TRBD1 (5 bases). CDR1 and CDR2 from the germline V gene are LNHDA and SQIVND (reference sequence). The ends were cut back, 5 bases at V and 2 bases at J, with 10 bases in the middle. This CDR3 has 15 residues. The chain's CDR3 is CASSPGQPYNSPLHF. The CDR3 bases are TGTGCCAGTAGTCCAGGGCAGCCCTATAATTCACCCCTCCACTTT.

This sequence joins TRBV6-5 and TRBJ2-5, with D possibly being TRBD2 (6 bases). Germline-derived CDR1 and CDR2 are MNHEY and SVGAGI. This CDR3 is 14 amino acids long. V was trimmed by 3 bases and J by 0 bases, leaving 8 bases between them. The CDR3 DNA sequence: TGTGCCAGCAGTTATAGGGACTACCAAGAGACCCAGTACTTC. Protein product: CASSYRDYQETQYF.